The 4 T cell receptor beta chains given below trace back to one sample, sequenced in a study of identical twins. One entry per CDR3 protein results from TCRdb running MiXCR on the 5' RACE reads. The table records some 660,000 distinct CDR3 sequences, around 8.3% of them present only once. These data also featured in a second study, about yellow fever vaccine responses in identical twins.

The sequencing input was PBMCs. The receptors come from a young woman in good health.

V is TRBV3-1 and J is TRBJ2-7; 9 positions agree with TRBD2. This CDR3 has 20 amino acids. J gave up 1 base and V 4 bases, and 20 bases lay outside the gene matches. Per germline, CDR1 LGHDT and CDR2 YNNKEL (reference sequence). The CDR3 region is CASSPIHLAGVGIGSYEQYF. In nucleotides, the CDR3 is TGTGCCAGCAGCCCTATACATTTAGCGGGAGTAGGTATTGGGTCCTACGAGCAGTACTTC.

In its sample, this clonotype was seen once. Given a much more abundant clone one base away, this may be a read error. It is likely a read error, because the conserved phenylalanine at the end of the CDR3 is missing. V is TRBV5-1 and J is TRBJ2-5; weak D call: TRBD1 (6 bases). Germline CDR1 reads SGHRS; CDR2 reads YFSETQ. With 7 bases removed from V and 2 bases from J, the gap between germline ends came to 12 bases. CDR3 length: 13 amino acids. CDR3 amino acids: CASAGTHQETQYY. As DNA, the CDR3 is TGCGCCAGCGCCGGGACACATCAAGAGACCCAGTACTAC.

This clonotype was seen a handful of times. This rearrangement joins TRBV27 to TRBJ2-5; D may be TRBD2 (7 bases). Deletions cut 0 bases from V and 5 bases from J, with 22 bases between. The CDR3 totals 18 residues. Germline V gene sequence: CDR1 MNHEY, CDR2 SMNVEV (reference sequence). As DNA, the CDR3 is TGTGCCAGCAGTTTATCTGTCGGTACCGGGGGGCCGGGGGAGACCCAGTACTTC. Its protein is CASSLSVGTGGPGETQYF.

This clonotype was observed at least ten times. The rearrangement links TRBV3-1 to TRBJ2-7, with D perhaps matching TRBD2 (5 bases). Per germline, CDR1 LGHDT and CDR2 YNNKEL (reference sequence). The CDR3 is 11 amino acids. Trimming stripped 1 base from V and 7 bases from J, with 5 bases between. Here the CDR3 reads CASSQGREQYF. Here the CDR3 DNA reads TGTGCCAGCAGCCAAGGGAGGGAGCAGTACTTC.